Following are 15 T cell receptor beta chains from one sample sequenced in a study of T-cell reconstitution after alpha-beta-depleted transplantation in children. Preparation of the TCRbeta library involved a method that used unique molecular identifiers. TCRdb reprocessed the PCR reads via MiXCR and lists one record per CDR3 protein. The data show around 960,000 distinct CDR3 sequences, roughly 29% seen once. The sequencing here drew on PBMCs, mostly from graft donor cells, taken 360 days after TCRalphabeta/CD19-depleted stem cell transplant. Receptors were obtained from a boy under two years old who had a stem cell transplant for SCID, so the T cells may come from the graft donor.

This chain uses TRBV5-1 with TRBJ1-5, with 7 bases lining up with TRBD1. The CDR3 contains 15 residues. Germline CDR1 reads SGHRS; CDR2 reads YFSETQ. J was trimmed by 3 bases and V by 4 bases; bases with no gene match: 7. The CDR3 here is CASSLGTVNNQPQHF. In DNA, the CDR3 is TGCGCCAGCAGCCTAGGGACAGTCAACAATCAGCCCCAGCATTTT.

This clonotype was observed a handful of times. V gene TRBV20-1 combines with J gene TRBJ2-7; TRBD1 is a possible D gene (5 bases). V was clipped by 0 bases and J by 4 bases, with 16 bases between them. Germline V gene sequence: CDR1 DFQATT, CDR2 SNEGSKA (reference sequence). The CDR3 totals 15 residues. Here the CDR3 reads CSARDWVGPNYEQYF. The CDR3 DNA reads as TGCAGTGCTAGAGATTGGGTGGGGCCTAATTACGAGCAGTACTTC.

This clonotype has a handful of counts. The chain recombines TRBV7-6 with TRBJ2-3; TRBD2 matches at 10 bases. The germline V gene has CDR1 SGHVS and CDR2 FNYEAQ. With V trimmed by 2 bases and J by 1 base, 9 bases remained unmatched. CDR3 length: 18 residues. CDR3 nucleotide sequence: TGTGCCAGCAGCTTAACTAGCGGGGTTTCACTCGGCACAGATACGCAGTATTTT. This translates into CASSLTSGVSLGTDTQYF. Complete variable domain (other parts from reference TRBV7-6 and TRBJ2-3): GAGVSQSPRYKVTKRGQDVALRCDPISGHVSLYWYRQALGQGPEFLTYFNYEAQQDKSGLPNDRFSAERPEGSISTLTIQRTEQRDSAMYRCASSLTSGVSLGTDTQYFGPGTRLTVL.

The chain employs TRBV9 and TRBJ1-3, with D tentatively TRBD1 (5 bases). Germline V gene sequence: CDR1 SGDLS, CDR2 YYNGEE. Trimming removed 4 bases at V and 1 base at J, with 15 bases between. The CDR3 contains 16 residues. CDR3 amino acids: CASSPTPQGSGNTIYF. The DNA for the CDR3 is TGTGCCAGCAGCCCAACACCTCAGGGATCTGGAAACACCATATATTTT.

This chain connects TRBV11-1 to TRBJ2-5; 10 nucleotides agree with TRBD1. V was pared by 0 bases and J by 2 bases, with 12 bases of the junction left unmatched. The CDR3 loop spans 19 amino acids. The germline V gene has CDR1 SGHAT and CDR2 FQDESV (reference sequence). This chain's CDR3 is CASSLAGTRDRGSQETQYF. CDR3 DNA: TGTGCCAGCAGCTTAGCGGGGACCCGGGACAGGGGATCTCAAGAGACCCAGTACTTC.

The CDR3 spells CASSLAQVSYEQYF. The CDR3 DNA follows: TGTGCCAGCAGCTTAGCGCAGGTCTCCTACGAGCAGTACTTC. The V call is TRBV7-9, the J call TRBJ2-7; unclear D gene. The CDR3 is 14 residues long. Deletions cut 0 bases from V and 0 bases from J, with 6 bases between. Germline CDR1 and CDR2: SEHNR and FQNEAQ (reference sequence).

This clonotype came up a few times. The chain recombines TRBV15 with TRBJ2-7; D might be TRBD1 (5 bases). The CDR3 has 14 residues. V gave up 1 base and J gave up 11 bases, with 18 bases separating them. Germline CDR1 reads LNHNV; CDR2 reads YYDKDF (reference sequence). CDR3 DNA sequence: TGTGCCACCAGCAGAGGACACCTTGACAGTAGAAAGTACTTC. Translating it yields CATSRGHLDSRKYF.

V usage is TRBV5-1 and J usage is TRBJ2-4; 7 bases fit TRBD1. The V gene's germline CDR1 is SGHRS and CDR2 YFSETQ. Losses at the gene ends were 5 bases for V and 0 bases for J; bases not matched to a gene: 5. There are 15 residues in the CDR3. The CDR3: CASSYRGLAKNIQYF. CDR3 nucleotides: TGCGCCAGCAGTTACAGGGGTCTAGCCAAAAACATTCAGTACTTC.

V usage is TRBV20-1 and J usage is TRBJ2-7; D gene unclear. This CDR3 comprises 14 residues. From germline, CDR1 is DFQATT and CDR2 SNEGSKA (reference sequence). The germline V and J ends were trimmed by 6 bases and 5 bases, with 20 bases remaining between them. CDR3 nucleotide sequence: TGCAGTGCCGGCCGGCGGCCGAGTCTGAACGAGCAGTACTTC. It is translated as CSAGRRPSLNEQYF.

The rearrangement uses TRBV28 and TRBJ2-7; 8 bases are a match to TRBD2. The CDR3 extends over 14 amino acids. The germline V gene encodes CDR1 MDHEN and CDR2 SYDVKM. V lost 1 base, J lost 2 bases, and 1 base stayed unmatched. The CDR3 region has the DNA TGTGCCAGCAGTTTATCCGGGAGGGCCTACGAGCAGTACTTC. It encodes CASSLSGRAYEQYF.

This clonotype was found a few times. V and J are TRBV29-1 and TRBJ2-1; D unclear. The V end lost 4 bases, the J end lost 7 bases, and 11 bases lay between the germline ends. This CDR3 is 12 amino acids long. Germline V gene data show CDR1 as SQVTM and CDR2 as ANQGSEA. This chain's CDR3 is CSVVVAGNEQFF. CDR3 DNA sequence: TGCAGCGTTGTCGTCGCAGGTAATGAGCAGTTCTTC.

J is TRBJ2-7 and V is TRBV7-3, with TRBD2 identical over 7 bases. Germline V CDR1 and CDR2: SGHTA, FQGTGA. The junction had 11 bases not matched to a gene; V was cut back by 5 bases and J by 4 bases. The CDR3 is 15 residues long. DNA of the CDR3: TGTGCCAGCAGCCGCGGGGGATCCCTACCATACGAGCAGTACTTC. Its protein is CASSRGGSLPYEQYF.

The chain employs TRBV12-3 or TRBV12-4 and TRBJ1-5, with D perhaps matching TRBD1 (6 bases). This CDR3 region has 14 residues. Trimming cost V 3 bases and J 5 bases, with 11 bases left between them. The CDR3 sequence: CASSLRRGDQPQHF. DNA of the CDR3: TGTGCCAGCAGTTTGAGGAGGGGGGATCAGCCCCAGCATTTT.

V usage is TRBV20-1 and J usage is TRBJ2-7; 9 bases agree with TRBD2. The V gene's germline CDR1 is DFQATT and CDR2 SNEGSKA (reference sequence). V lost 4 bases to trimming and J lost 1 base; unmatched junction nucleotides: 14. The CDR3 is made up of 17 amino acids. CDR3 region: CSAKPPGLAVLSYEQYF. CDR3 coding DNA: TGCAGTGCTAAGCCTCCGGGACTAGCCGTACTTTCCTACGAGCAGTACTTC.

This clonotype has more than one count but fewer than ten. The chain has TRBV29-1 and TRBJ1-1, with unresolved D. Trimming stripped 0 bases from V and 0 bases from J, with 8 bases between. Germline loops: CDR1 SQVTM, CDR2 ANQGSEA. CDR3 length: 14 amino acids. CDR3 sequence (DNA): TGCAGCGTTGAAGATGGGCGGATGAACACTGAAGCTTTCTTT. Its translation: CSVEDGRMNTEAFF. The entire variable domain, with the rest obtained from reference TRBV29-1 and TRBJ1-1, is as follows: SAVISQKPSRDICQRGTSLTIQCQVDSQVTMMFWYRQQPGQSLTLIATANQGSEATYESGFVIDKFPISRPNLTFSTLTVSNMSPEDSSIYLCSVEDGRMNTEAFFGQGTRLTVV.